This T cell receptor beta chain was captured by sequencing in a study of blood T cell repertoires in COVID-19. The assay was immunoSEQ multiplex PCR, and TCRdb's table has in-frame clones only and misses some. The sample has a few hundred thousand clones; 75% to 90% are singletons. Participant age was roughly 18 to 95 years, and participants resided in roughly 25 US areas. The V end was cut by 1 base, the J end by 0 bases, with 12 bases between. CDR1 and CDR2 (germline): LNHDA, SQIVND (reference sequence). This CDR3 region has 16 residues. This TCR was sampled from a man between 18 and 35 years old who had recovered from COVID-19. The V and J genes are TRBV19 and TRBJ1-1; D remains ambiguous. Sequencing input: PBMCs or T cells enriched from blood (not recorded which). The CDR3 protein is CASSIGVGRLNTEAFF. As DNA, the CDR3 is TGTGCCAGTAGTATAGGCGTAGGCAGGCTGAACACTGAAGCTTTCTTT.